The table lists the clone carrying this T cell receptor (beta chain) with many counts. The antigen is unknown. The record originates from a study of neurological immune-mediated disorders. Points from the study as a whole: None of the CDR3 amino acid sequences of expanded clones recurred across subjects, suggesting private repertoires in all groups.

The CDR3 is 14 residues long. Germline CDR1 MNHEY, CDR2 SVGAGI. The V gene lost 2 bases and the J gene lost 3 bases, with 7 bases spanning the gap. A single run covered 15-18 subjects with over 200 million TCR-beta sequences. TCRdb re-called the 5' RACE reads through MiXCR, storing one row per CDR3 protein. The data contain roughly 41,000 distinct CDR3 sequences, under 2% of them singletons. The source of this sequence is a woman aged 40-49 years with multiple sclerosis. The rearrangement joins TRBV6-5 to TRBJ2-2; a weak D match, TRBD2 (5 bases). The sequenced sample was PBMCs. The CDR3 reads CASSYEGYTGELFF. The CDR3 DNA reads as TGTGCCAGCAGTTACGAGGGTTACACCGGGGAGCTGTTTTTT.